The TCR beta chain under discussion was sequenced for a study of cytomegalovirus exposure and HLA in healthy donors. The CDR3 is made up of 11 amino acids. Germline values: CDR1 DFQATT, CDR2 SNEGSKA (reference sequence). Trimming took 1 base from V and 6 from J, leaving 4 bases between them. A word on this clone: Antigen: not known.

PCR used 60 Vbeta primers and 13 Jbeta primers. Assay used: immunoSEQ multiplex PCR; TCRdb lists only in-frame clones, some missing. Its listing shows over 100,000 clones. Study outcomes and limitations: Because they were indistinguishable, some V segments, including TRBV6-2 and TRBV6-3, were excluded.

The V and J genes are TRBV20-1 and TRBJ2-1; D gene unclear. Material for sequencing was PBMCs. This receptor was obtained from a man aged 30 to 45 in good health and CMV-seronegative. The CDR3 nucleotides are TGCAGTGCTAGAGCCAGCAATGAGCAGTTCTTC. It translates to CSARASNEQFF.